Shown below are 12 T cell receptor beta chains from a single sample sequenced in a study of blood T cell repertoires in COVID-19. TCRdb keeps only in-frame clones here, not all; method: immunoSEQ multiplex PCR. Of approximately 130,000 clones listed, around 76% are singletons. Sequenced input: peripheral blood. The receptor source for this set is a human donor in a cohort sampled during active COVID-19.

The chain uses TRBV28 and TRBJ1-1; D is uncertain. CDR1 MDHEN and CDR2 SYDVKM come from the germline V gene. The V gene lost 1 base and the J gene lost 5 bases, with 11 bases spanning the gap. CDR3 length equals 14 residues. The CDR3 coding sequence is TGTGCCAGCAGTTTATTTCCGGGTCGGACTGAAGCTTTCTTT. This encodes CASSLFPGRTEAFF.

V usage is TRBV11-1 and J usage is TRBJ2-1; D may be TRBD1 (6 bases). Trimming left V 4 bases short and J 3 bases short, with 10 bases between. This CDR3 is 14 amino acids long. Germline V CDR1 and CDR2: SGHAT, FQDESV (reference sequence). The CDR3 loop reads CASSSTGNYNEQFF. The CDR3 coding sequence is TGTGCCAGCAGCTCAACAGGGAACTACAATGAGCAGTTCTTC.

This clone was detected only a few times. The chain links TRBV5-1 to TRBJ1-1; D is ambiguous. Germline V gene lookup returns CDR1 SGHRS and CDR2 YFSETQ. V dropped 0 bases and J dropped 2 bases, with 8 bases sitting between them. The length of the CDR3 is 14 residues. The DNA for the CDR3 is TGCGCCAGCAGCTTGGGGGCATTTAACACTGAAGCTTTCTTT. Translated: CASSLGAFNTEAFF. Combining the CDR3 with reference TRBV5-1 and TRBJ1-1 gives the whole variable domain KAGVTQTPRYLIKTRGQQVTLSCSPISGHRSVSWYQQTPGQGLQFLFEYFSETQRNKGNFPGRFSGRQFSNSRSEMNVSTLELGDSALYLCASSLGAFNTEAFFGQGTRLTVV.

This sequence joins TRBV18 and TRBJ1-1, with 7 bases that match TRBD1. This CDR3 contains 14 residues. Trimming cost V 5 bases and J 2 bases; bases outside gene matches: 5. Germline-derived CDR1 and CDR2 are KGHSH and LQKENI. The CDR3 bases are TGTGCCAGCTCATTCGGACAGGCCAACACTGAAGCTTTCTTT. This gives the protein CASSFGQANTEAFF. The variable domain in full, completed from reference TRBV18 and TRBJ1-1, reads NAGVMQNPRHLVRRRGQEARLRCSPMKGHSHVYWYRQLPEEGLKFMVYLQKENIIDESGMPKERFSAEFPKEGPSILRIQQVVRGDSAAYFCASSFGQANTEAFFGQGTRLTVV.

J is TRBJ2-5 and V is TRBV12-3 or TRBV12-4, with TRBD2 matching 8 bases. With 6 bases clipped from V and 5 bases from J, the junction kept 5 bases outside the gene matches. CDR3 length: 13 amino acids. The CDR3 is CASRRVAGETQYF. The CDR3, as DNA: TGTGCCAGCAGGAGGGTAGCGGGGGAGACCCAGTACTTC.

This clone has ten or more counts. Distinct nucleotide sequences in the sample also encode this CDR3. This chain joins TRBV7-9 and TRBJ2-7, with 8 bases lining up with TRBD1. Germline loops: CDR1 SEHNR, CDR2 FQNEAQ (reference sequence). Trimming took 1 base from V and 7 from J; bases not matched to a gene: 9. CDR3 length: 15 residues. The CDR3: CASSLGGQGAREQYF. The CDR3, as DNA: TGTGCCAGCAGCTTAGGGGGTCAGGGGGCGAGGGAGCAGTACTTC.

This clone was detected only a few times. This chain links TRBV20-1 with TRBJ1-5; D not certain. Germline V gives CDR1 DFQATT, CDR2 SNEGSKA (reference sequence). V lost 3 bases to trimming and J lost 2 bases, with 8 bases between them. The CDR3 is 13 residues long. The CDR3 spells CSASLRGNQPQHF. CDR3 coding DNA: TGCAGTGCTAGTCTCCGGGGCAATCAGCCCCAGCATTTT.

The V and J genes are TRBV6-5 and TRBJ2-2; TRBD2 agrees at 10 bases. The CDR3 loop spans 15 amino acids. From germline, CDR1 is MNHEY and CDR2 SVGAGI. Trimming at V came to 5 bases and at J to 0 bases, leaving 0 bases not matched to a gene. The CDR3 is CASSLAGANTGELFF. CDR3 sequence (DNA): TGTGCCAGCAGTCTAGCGGGGGCGAACACCGGGGAGCTGTTTTTT.

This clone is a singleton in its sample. The CDR3 region is CASSYTTGGEAFF. The DNA of the CDR3 is TGTGCCAGCAGTTACACGACCGGGGGTGAAGCTTTCTTT. This chain links TRBV6-5 with TRBJ1-1; D might be TRBD1 (5 bases). Per germline, CDR1 MNHEY and CDR2 SVGAGI. The CDR3 has 13 residues. Trimming took off 2 bases at V and 7 bases at J, with 11 bases between the two ends.

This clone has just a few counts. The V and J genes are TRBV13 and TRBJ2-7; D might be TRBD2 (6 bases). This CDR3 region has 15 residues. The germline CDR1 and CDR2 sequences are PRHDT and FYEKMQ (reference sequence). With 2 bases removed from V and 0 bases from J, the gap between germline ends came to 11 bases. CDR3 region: CASSLYGGSSYEQYF. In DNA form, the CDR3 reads TGTGCCAGCAGCTTATATGGGGGGAGCTCCTACGAGCAGTACTTC.

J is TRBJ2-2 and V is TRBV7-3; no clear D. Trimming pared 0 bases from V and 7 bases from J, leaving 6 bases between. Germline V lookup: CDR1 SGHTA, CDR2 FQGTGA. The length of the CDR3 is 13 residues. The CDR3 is CASSLTSVGELFF. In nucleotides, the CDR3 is TGTGCCAGCAGCTTAACATCGGTCGGGGAGCTGTTTTTT.

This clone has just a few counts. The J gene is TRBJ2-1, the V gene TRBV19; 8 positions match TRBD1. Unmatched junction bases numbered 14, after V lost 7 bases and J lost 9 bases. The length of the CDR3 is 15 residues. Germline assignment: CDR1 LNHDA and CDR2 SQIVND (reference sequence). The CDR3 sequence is CASTSGGALKGEQFF. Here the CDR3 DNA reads TGTGCCAGTACCTCAGGGGGCGCACTCAAAGGTGAGCAGTTCTTC.